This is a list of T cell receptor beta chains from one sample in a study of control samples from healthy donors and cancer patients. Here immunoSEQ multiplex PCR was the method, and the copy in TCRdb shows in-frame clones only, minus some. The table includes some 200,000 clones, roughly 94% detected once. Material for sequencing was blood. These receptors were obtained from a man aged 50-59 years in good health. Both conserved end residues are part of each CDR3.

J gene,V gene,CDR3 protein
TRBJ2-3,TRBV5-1,CASSEPASTDTQYF
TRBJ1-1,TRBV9,CASSVVGDTEAFF
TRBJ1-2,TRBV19,CASSIAPSVIIGYTF
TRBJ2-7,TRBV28,CASSPAGTGGEQYF
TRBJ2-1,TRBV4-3,CASSQRRNEQFF
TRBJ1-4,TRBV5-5,CASSLRFLEGGRDEKLFF
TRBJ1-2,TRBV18,CASSPSLSPEGYGYTF
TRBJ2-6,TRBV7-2,CASSLVGQGLIGANVLTF
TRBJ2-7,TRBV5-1,CASSLGGYEQYF
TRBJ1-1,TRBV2,CASSLAGRGVTEAFF
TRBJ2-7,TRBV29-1,CSVEDRAESYEQYF